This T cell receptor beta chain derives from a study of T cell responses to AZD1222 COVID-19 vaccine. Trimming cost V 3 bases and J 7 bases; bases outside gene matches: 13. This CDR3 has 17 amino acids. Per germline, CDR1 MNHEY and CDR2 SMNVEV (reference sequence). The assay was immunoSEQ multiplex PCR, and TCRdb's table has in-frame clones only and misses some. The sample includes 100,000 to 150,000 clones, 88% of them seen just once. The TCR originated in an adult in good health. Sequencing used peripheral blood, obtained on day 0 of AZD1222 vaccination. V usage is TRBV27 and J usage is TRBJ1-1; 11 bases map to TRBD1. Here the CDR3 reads CASSFLNLPGQGVEAFF. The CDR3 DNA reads TGTGCCAGCAGTTTCCTCAACCTTCCGGGACAGGGGGTTGAAGCTTTCTTT.